These 20 T cell receptor beta chains share one sample of origin, sequenced in a study of CD8+CD57+ T cells in acquired aplastic anemia. Genomic DNA templated the TCR beta VDJ and CDR3 profiling. TCRdb reanalysed the reads using MiXCR and keeps one entry per CDR3 protein. The sample shows about 240,000 distinct CDR3 sequences, around half of them seen only once. By flow cytometry, patients selected for sequencing had shown an expansion of CD8+CD57+ cells. The sample comprised sorted CD4+, CD8+, or CD8+CD57+ T cells (not recorded which) from PBMCs. Receptors originate from a human donor with aplastic anemia.

This clonotype showed up many times. The rearrangement joins TRBV14 to TRBJ2-7; a weak D match, TRBD1 (6 bases). The V gene lost 1 base and the J gene lost 3 bases, with 16 bases spanning the gap. The CDR3 loop spans 16 amino acids. The germline V gene encodes CDR1 SGHDN and CDR2 FVKESK. The CDR3 DNA is TGTGCCAGCAGCCAAGGTTCAGGGGATTTACGCTACGAGCAGTACTTC. Translating gives CASSQGSGDLRYEQYF.

About this clonotype itself: A clone one base away is much larger, so this may be a read error. As the CDR3 is not closed by the conserved phenylalanine or tryptophan, this likely results from a read error. The chain joins TRBV9 to TRBJ2-2; D call uncertain. The CDR3 is 15 residues long. The germline V gene encodes CDR1 SGDLS and CDR2 YYNGEE. The V and J ends lost 2 bases and 7 bases respectively, with 15 bases between them. This CDR3 reads CASSVSSPRSGELFL. In DNA, the CDR3 is TGTGCCAGCAGCGTTAGTTCCCCAAGGAGCGGGGAGCTGTTTTTG.

This clonotype was detected a few times. The chain joins TRBV5-4 to TRBJ1-1, with 11 bases aligning to TRBD1. The CDR3 loop spans 16 amino acids. Trimming at V came to 3 bases and at J to 0 bases, leaving 4 bases not matched to a gene. The germline V gene encodes CDR1 SGHNT and CDR2 YYREEE (reference sequence). CDR3 sequence (DNA): TGTGCCAGCAGCTCCGGACAGGGGGCCCTGAACACTGAAGCTTTCTTT. Protein: CASSSGQGALNTEAFF.

Ten or more counts support this clonotype. The J gene is TRBJ1-2, the V gene TRBV19, with D possibly TRBD1 on 5 matching bases. V was shortened by 3 bases and J by 6 bases, with 11 bases between the two germline ends. Looked up from germline, CDR1 is LNHDA and CDR2 is SQIVND (reference sequence). The CDR3 length is 13 residues. CDR3 sequence (DNA): TGTGCCAGTAGTATCGGGGGGGTTCATGGCTACACCTTC. It translates to CASSIGGVHGYTF. The variable domain in full, with the rest retrieved from reference TRBV19 and TRBJ1-2, is DGGITQSPKYLFRKEGQNVTLSCEQNLNHDAMYWYRQDPGQGLRLIYYSQIVNDFQKGDIAEGYSVSREKKESFPLTVTSAQKNPTAFYLCASSIGGVHGYTFGSGTRLTVV.

The V call is TRBV3-1, the J call TRBJ2-7; no firm D call. Trimming pared 3 bases from V and 6 bases from J, leaving 12 bases between. The CDR3 spans 13 residues. Looked up from germline, CDR1 is LGHDT and CDR2 is YNNKEL (reference sequence). The CDR3 nucleotides read TGTGCCAGCAGCCAGCCAAGGGTTGGCGAGCAGTACTTC. Amino acid sequence: CASSQPRVGEQYF.

In its sample, this clonotype was seen many times. The CDR3 bases are TGCGCCAGCAGCCAGCCGGGACTAGCGGGAGGGTACGAGCAGTACTTC. Its translation is CASSQPGLAGGYEQYF. The chain links TRBV4-1 to TRBJ2-7, with 16 bases that match TRBD2. The V segment lost 3 bases and the J segment 4 bases; nucleotides outside the gene matches: 3. Germline lookup yields CDR1 MGHRA and CDR2 YSYEKL. This CDR3 region has 16 residues.

The CDR3 here is CAISESQDIVYEQYF. In DNA, the CDR3 is TGTGCCATCAGTGAGTCACAGGACATCGTCTACGAGCAGTACTTC. This chain joins TRBV10-3 and TRBJ2-7; tentative D call: TRBD1 (5 bases). The CDR3 runs to 15 residues. The germline V and J ends were trimmed by 0 bases and 3 bases, with 12 bases remaining between them. Germline-derived CDR1 and CDR2 are ENHRY and SYGVKD.

The V and J genes are TRBV27 and TRBJ2-7; TRBD1 is a possible D gene (6 bases). There are 11 residues in the CDR3. Per germline, CDR1 MNHEY and CDR2 SMNVEV (reference sequence). The V end lost 8 bases, the J end lost 6 bases, and 11 bases lay between the germline ends. CDR3 protein: CASATGGEQYF. The DNA of the CDR3 is TGTGCCAGCGCGACAGGTGGCGAGCAGTACTTC.

This clonotype was seen many times. The chain joins TRBV9 to TRBJ2-7, with 7 nucleotides matching TRBD1. The germline V gene has CDR1 SGDLS and CDR2 YYNGEE. The CDR3 loop spans 16 amino acids. V shed 0 bases, J shed 7 bases, and the junction held 13 bases outside the gene matches. CDR3 protein: CASSVAPGTDRGEQYF. CDR3 sequence (DNA): TGTGCCAGCAGCGTAGCTCCCGGGACAGATAGGGGGGAGCAGTACTTC.

This clonotype was detected ten times or more. V usage is TRBV10-3 and J usage is TRBJ1-4; D not certain. Per germline, CDR1 ENHRY and CDR2 SYGVKD. CDR3 size: 11 residues. Trimming shortened V by 9 bases and J by 7 bases, and 9 bases separated the two germline ends. The DNA for the CDR3 is TGTGCCATAGGGCCTACTGAAAAACTGTTTTTT. Translated: CAIGPTEKLFF.

This sequence joins TRBV27 and TRBJ1-5; possibly TRBD1 for D (6 bases). CDR3 length: 16 amino acids. The germline CDR1 and CDR2 sequences are MNHEY and SMNVEV (reference sequence). The V gene lost 6 bases and the J gene lost 4 bases, with 19 bases spanning the gap. CDR3: CASSHLGPTGNQPQHF. CDR3 coding DNA: TGTGCCAGCAGCCATTTGGGGCCGACAGGTAATCAGCCCCAGCATTTT.

As for this clonotype: Since a much larger clone is just one base distant, this may be a read error. The gene calls are TRBV28 and TRBJ2-7; a possible D gene is TRBD1 (6 bases). CDR1 and CDR2 (germline): MDHEN, SYDVKM. V lost 6 bases, J lost 5 bases, and 14 bases lay in between. The CDR3 has 13 residues. The CDR3 spells CASSALDSHEQYF. The CDR3 region has the DNA TGTGCCAGCAGCGCCCTGGACAGCCACGAGCAGTACTTC. Supplemented by reference TRBV28 and TRBJ2-7, the full variable domain reads DVKVTQSSRYLVKRTGEKVFLECVQDMDHENMFWYRQDPGLGLRLIYFSYDVKMKEKGDIPEGYSVSREKKERFSLILESASTNQTSMYLCASSALDSHEQYFGPGTRLTVT.

This clonotype was observed at least ten times. The V and J genes are TRBV4-3 and TRBJ2-3; D is ambiguous. The V end was cut by 1 base, the J end by 0 bases, with 8 bases between. Germline lookup yields CDR1 LGHNA and CDR2 YSLEER. The CDR3 has 15 residues. The CDR3 loop reads CASSQVASSTDTQYF. The CDR3 bases are TGCGCCAGCAGCCAAGTTGCAAGCAGCACAGATACGCAGTATTTT.

CDR3 sequence reads: CSGETQGAGTEAFF. The CDR3 DNA is TGCAGCGGGGAAACGCAGGGGGCTGGCACTGAAGCTTTCTTT. The chain carries TRBV29-1 and TRBJ1-1; 8 nucleotides align to TRBD1. The CDR3 loop spans 14 amino acids. The V and J ends lost 7 bases and 4 bases, in that order; junction bases with no gene match: 11. CDR1 is SQVTM and CDR2 is ANQGSEA in the germline V gene.

This clonotype was picked up a small number of times. V and J are TRBV2 and TRBJ1-5; D is uncertain. Trimming left V 1 base short and J 7 bases short, with 17 bases between. CDR1 and CDR2 (germline): SNHLY, FYNNEI. The CDR3 is 16 amino acids. The CDR3 protein is CASSEGSGVMSQPQHF. The DNA of the CDR3 is TGTGCCAGCAGTGAAGGGTCCGGGGTGATGAGCCAGCCCCAGCATTTT.

J is TRBJ1-5 and V is TRBV2; TRBD1 might be the D (5 bases). Germline V gene sequence: CDR1 SNHLY, CDR2 FYNNEI. This CDR3 comprises 15 residues. V dropped 3 bases and J dropped 2 bases, with 11 bases sitting between them. As DNA, the CDR3 is TGTGCCAGCAGTGAGAGGGGCAGAGGCAATCAGCCCCAGCATTTT. Encoded protein: CASSERGRGNQPQHF.

Remarks on this clonotype: The junction departs from the called germline gene at one end, perhaps through a read error. The chain has TRBV24-1 and TRBJ2-3, with D unclear. This CDR3 spans 13 amino acids. Germline V gene lookup returns CDR1 KGHDR and CDR2 SFDVKD. The CDR3 nucleotides read TGTGCCAGCAGTGAAACGGCGGCGGATACGCAGTATTTT. It specifies CASSETAADTQYF.

As for this clonotype: This clone may be a read error of a much larger clone one base away. The gene calls are TRBV2 and TRBJ1-5; D gene unclear. Looked up from germline, CDR1 is SNHLY and CDR2 is FYNNEI. V lost 5 bases and J lost 3, with 8 bases in between. CDR3 length equals 13 residues. CDR3 sequence: CASSSTSNQPQHF. Here the CDR3 DNA reads TGTGCCAGCAGTTCGACGTCCAATCAGCCCCAGCATTTT.

This clonotype was recorded at least ten times. The chain has TRBV9 and TRBJ1-1, with a possible D match to TRBD1 (6 bases). There are 13 residues in the CDR3. The germline V and J ends were trimmed by 3 bases and 6 bases, with 12 bases remaining between them. Germline V gene data show CDR1 as SGDLS and CDR2 as YYNGEE. The CDR3 here is CASSGGTIAEAFF. The CDR3 nucleotides read TGTGCCAGCAGCGGAGGGACAATCGCTGAAGCTTTCTTT.

V usage is TRBV15 and J usage is TRBJ1-2; a weak D match, TRBD1 (6 bases). V was clipped by 9 bases and J by 13 bases, with 30 bases between them. Germline CDR1 and CDR2: LNHNV and YYDKDF (reference sequence). The CDR3 runs 15 residues. The CDR3 sequence: CATARGAGDKPYPTF. As DNA, the CDR3 is TGTGCCACGGCCAGGGGCGCCGGGGACAAGCCCTACCCCACCTTC.